This TCR beta chain is from a study of cytotoxic CD8 clonotypes in ibrutinib-treated CLL. Study summary: Response specimens were obtained following a median treatment duration of about twelve months, with a range of 6 to 36.

V was cut by 0 bases and J by 0 bases, with 7 bases left in between. The germline V gene encodes CDR1 SQVTM and CDR2 ANQGSEA. The CDR3 totals 14 residues. Notes on this clone: Its antigen is currently unknown.

The repertoire was sequenced with immunoSEQ multiplex PCR; TCRdb's copy has only in-frame clones and lacks some. The table lists hundreds of thousands of clones, less than 75% of them singletons, with approximately 15% in the top ten. Study-wide results and limits: Baseline values of clonality outstripped age-matched healthy donors and followed circulating CD8+ T-cell counts.

This chain uses TRBV29-1 with TRBJ2-3; no clear D gene. The source was PBMCs, collected after 24 months of ibrutinib treatment. This TCR was sampled from a human donor with chronic lymphocytic leukemia. The CDR3 loop reads CSVEDRVSTDTQYF. DNA for the CDR3: TGCAGCGTTGAAGATAGGGTGAGCACAGATACGCAGTATTTT.